These 27 T cell receptor beta chains were all obtained from the same sample, sequenced in a study of CD8 T cells in ankylosing spondylitis. Regarding the study as a whole: A motif in TCR beta, a set of several highly homologous variants, appeared characteristic of ankylosing spondylitis blood.

TCRdb passed the 5' RACE reads through MiXCR, listing each CDR3 protein once. Seen here are some 450,000 distinct CDR3 sequences, approximately 17% observed once, and the top ten hold just over 1%. No antigen has been assigned to these receptors. The sequencing sample was made of blood, either unsorted or a sorted T cell fraction (not recorded which). The receptor source for this set is a male donor with ankylosing spondylitis.

This clonotype was observed a few times. This chain joins TRBV29-1 and TRBJ1-1; D is unresolved. Trimming stripped 2 bases from V and 0 bases from J, with 7 bases between. CDR3 length equals 13 residues. In germline, CDR1 is SQVTM, CDR2 ANQGSEA. The CDR3 region is CSVEKAMNTEAFF. The CDR3 DNA reads as TGCAGCGTTGAAAAAGCCATGAACACTGAAGCTTTCTTT.

This sequence joins TRBV9 and TRBJ2-5; D not certain. Germline loops: CDR1 SGDLS, CDR2 YYNGEE. V was cut by 4 bases and J by 2 bases, with 18 bases left in between. The CDR3 loop spans 16 amino acids. The CDR3: CASSPTPQAVQETQYF. In nucleotides, the CDR3 is TGTGCCAGCAGCCCGACCCCCCAGGCAGTACAAGAGACCCAGTACTTC.

The V gene is TRBV20-1, the J gene TRBJ2-7; D uncertain. This CDR3 is 11 amino acids long. CDR1 is DFQATT and CDR2 is SNEGSKA in the germline V gene (reference sequence). V lost 3 bases, J lost 3 bases, and 6 bases lay in between. In DNA form, the CDR3 reads TGCAGTGCTAGTCAGAGCTACGAGCAGTACTTC. It specifies CSASQSYEQYF.

V is TRBV7-9 and J is TRBJ2-1; a possible D gene is TRBD2 (6 bases). Germline assignment: CDR1 SEHNR and CDR2 FQNEAQ (reference sequence). The CDR3 totals 14 residues. Trimming removed 5 bases from V and 1 base from J, with 9 bases in between. This CDR3 reads CASSTRESYNEQFF. The CDR3 nucleotides read TGTGCCAGCAGCACCCGGGAGTCCTACAATGAGCAGTTCTTC.

V usage is TRBV12-5 and J usage is TRBJ1-3; D ambiguous. The CDR3 has 17 amino acids. Deletions cut 0 bases from V and 1 base from J, with 13 bases between. Germline values: CDR1 LGHNT, CDR2 FRNRAP. CDR3 nucleotides: TGTGCTAGTGGTTTGGTATTGGGCGGGAGTTCTGGAAACACCATATATTTT. Residues: CASGLVLGGSSGNTIYF.

This clonotype came up a few times. CDR3: CASKTGGGTDTQYF. The CDR3 DNA is TGTGCCAGCAAGACGGGAGGTGGGACAGATACGCAGTATTTT. The rearrangement joins TRBV7-2 to TRBJ2-3, with 7 bases identical to TRBD2. This CDR3 spans 14 amino acids. V gave up 7 bases and J gave up 3 bases; unmatched junction bases: 7. Germline assignment: CDR1 SGHTA and CDR2 FQGNSA.

This clonotype was counted between two and nine times. The J gene is TRBJ2-5, the V gene TRBV2; D is ambiguous. The V end lost 5 bases, the J end lost 6 bases, and 19 bases lay between the germline ends. This CDR3 is 15 amino acids long. CDR1 and CDR2 from the germline V gene are SNHLY and FYNNEI. CDR3 coding DNA: TGTGCCAGCAGTACTACGAACGAGCTTGTAAAGACCCAGTACTTC. It translates to CASSTTNELVKTQYF.

The CDR3 DNA is TGTGCCAGCAGCTTGGGGTGGCAGGGGGCGCCGACTTTCTTT. Translation gives CASSLGWQGAPTFF. The chain is built from TRBV5-6 and TRBJ1-1; 8 bases agree with TRBD1. The V segment lost 0 bases and the J segment 12 bases; nucleotides outside the gene matches: 10. The CDR3 covers 14 residues. The germline V gene has CDR1 SGHDT and CDR2 YYEEEE.

The genes are TRBV18 and TRBJ2-1; D is unresolved. The germline gives CDR1 KGHSH, CDR2 LQKENI. The CDR3 totals 15 residues. The V gene lost 3 bases and the J gene lost 3 bases, with 12 bases spanning the gap. The CDR3 sequence is CASSPKTGYYNEQFF. The CDR3 DNA follows: TGTGCCAGCTCACCGAAGACCGGCTACTACAATGAGCAGTTCTTC.

This clonotype was seen only a few times. The CDR3 here is CASSLTGTPAREQYF. DNA for the CDR3: TGTGCCAGCAGCTTGACCGGGACGCCTGCCCGGGAGCAGTACTTC. This rearrangement joins TRBV7-2 to TRBJ2-7, with D perhaps TRBD1 or TRBD2 (5 bases each). V was clipped by 3 bases and J by 7 bases, with 19 bases between them. CDR1 is SGHTA, CDR2 FQGNSA, per germline. The length of the CDR3 is 15 residues.

This clonotype was counted only a few times. V is TRBV6-6 and J is TRBJ2-7, with D perhaps TRBD2 (5 bases). V lost 4 bases, J lost 7 bases, and 14 bases lay in between. The CDR3 sequence is 13 residues long. The germline gives CDR1 MNHNY, CDR2 SVGAGI (reference sequence). The CDR3 region is CASSSIPRGEQYF. CDR3 nucleotide sequence: TGTGCCAGCAGTTCAATACCCAGAGGGGAGCAGTACTTC.

This clonotype was counted a few times. The chain is built from TRBV10-3 and TRBJ1-5; 7 bases match TRBD1. Looked up from germline, CDR1 is ENHRY and CDR2 is SYGVKD. Trimming at V came to 8 bases and at J to 0 bases, leaving 1 base not matched to a gene. The CDR3 contains 13 residues. The CDR3 sequence: CAIGTDSNQPQHF. The CDR3 DNA reads TGTGCCATCGGGACAGATAGCAATCAGCCCCAGCATTTT.

V usage is TRBV5-5 and J usage is TRBJ2-7; D perhaps matches TRBD1 (5 bases). V lost 0 bases and J 7 bases, leaving 14 bases between the germline ends. The CDR3 is 14 residues long. CDR1 and CDR2 from the germline V gene are SGHKS and YYEKEE (reference sequence). The DNA of the CDR3 is TGTGCCAGCAGCTTGGCGGCAGGGCTGGGGGAGCAGTACTTC. As protein: CASSLAAGLGEQYF.

This clonotype was counted at least ten times. The V and J genes are TRBV5-1 and TRBJ1-1; D might be TRBD1 (5 bases). V dropped 1 base and J dropped 4 bases, with 14 bases sitting between them. CDR1 is SGHRS and CDR2 is YFSETQ in the germline V gene. The CDR3 consists of 15 residues. The CDR3 spells CASSLRGMEATEAFF. In DNA form, the CDR3 reads TGCGCCAGCAGCTTGCGGGGGATGGAGGCCACTGAAGCTTTCTTT.

This clonotype showed up just a few times. This chain connects TRBV6-2 or TRBV6-3 to TRBJ1-6; 7 bases fit TRBD1. The J segment lost 10 bases and the V segment lost 6 bases, leaving 12 bases of the junction unmatched. Looked up from germline, CDR1 is MNHEY and CDR2 is SVGEGT. There are 15 residues in the CDR3. DNA of the CDR3: TGTGCCAGCAGCCGCGGGACAGAGGGGAACTCACCCCTCCACTTT. Translation: CASSRGTEGNSPLHF.

Points on this clonotype: One end of the junction varies from germline; a read error may be responsible. The J gene is TRBJ1-1, the V gene TRBV19, with a possible D match to TRBD1 (5 bases). Germline V CDR1 and CDR2: LNHDA, SQIVND (reference sequence). This CDR3 contains 14 residues. The CDR3 loop is CASSPGTVKTEAFF. For the CDR3, the DNA is TGTGCCAGTAGTCCCGGGACGGTGAAGACTGAAGCTTTCTTT.

This clonotype was seen a handful of times. The J gene is TRBJ2-1, the V gene TRBV6-1, with TRBD1 as a possible D gene (7 bases). V lost 5 bases and J lost 6, with 17 bases in between. This CDR3 region has 15 residues. Germline V gene data show CDR1 as MNHNS and CDR2 as SASEGT. For the CDR3, the DNA is TGTGCCAGCAGTACGGCGGGACAGAAAAGCAATGAGCAGTTCTTC. Residues: CASSTAGQKSNEQFF.

The V gene is TRBV2, the J gene TRBJ1-1; 10 positions match TRBD1. From germline, CDR1 is SNHLY and CDR2 FYNNEI. Trimming cost V 3 bases and J 5 bases; bases outside gene matches: 12. The CDR3 covers 17 residues. CDR3: CASSDWGTGDLVTEAFF. The CDR3 region has the DNA TGTGCCAGCAGTGACTGGGGGACAGGGGATTTGGTGACTGAAGCTTTCTTT.

The V and J genes are TRBV27 and TRBJ1-5; no clear D. The CDR3 is 13 residues long. The germline gives CDR1 MNHEY, CDR2 SMNVEV (reference sequence). V was shortened by 0 bases and J by 11 bases, with 11 bases between the two germline ends. The CDR3 is CASSLSFRGSQHF. The CDR3 nucleotides read TGTGCCAGCAGTTTATCGTTTCGAGGGTCCCAGCATTTT.

The chain uses TRBV7-9 and TRBJ2-3; D ambiguous. V was shortened by 5 bases and J by 4 bases, with 16 bases between the two germline ends. Germline CDR1 and CDR2: SEHNR and FQNEAQ (reference sequence). This CDR3 has 15 amino acids. CDR3 sequence reads: CASSPRSGSPDTQYF. In DNA form, the CDR3 reads TGTGCCAGCAGCCCCCGATCAGGCAGTCCAGATACGCAGTATTTT.

The chain carries TRBV5-1 and TRBJ2-3; 9 bases are a match to TRBD1. The CDR3 extends over 16 amino acids. Per the germline V gene, CDR1 is SGHRS and CDR2 is YFSETQ. V gave up 3 bases and J gave up 1 base; unmatched junction bases: 6. The CDR3 DNA reads as TGCGCCAGCAGCTCCACAGGGGGCAGGGGCACAGATACGCAGTATTTT. Translating it yields CASSSTGGRGTDTQYF.

The chain joins TRBV20-1 to TRBJ2-1; TRBD1 agrees at 12 bases. V lost 4 bases to trimming and J lost 8 bases; unmatched junction nucleotides: 9. This CDR3 has 15 residues. Germline assignment: CDR1 DFQATT and CDR2 SNEGSKA (reference sequence). The CDR3 loop is CSAMHPGQGAHEQFF. CDR3 nucleotides: TGCAGTGCTATGCACCCGGGACAGGGGGCCCATGAGCAGTTCTTC.

The V call is TRBV5-1, the J call TRBJ2-2, with 10 bases that match TRBD2. From germline, CDR1 is SGHRS and CDR2 YFSETQ. Trimming removed 4 bases from V and 0 bases from J; junction bases left unmatched: 6. The CDR3 runs to 17 residues. The CDR3 coding sequence is TGCGCCAGCAGCCCGTTGACTAGCGGGTCGAACACCGGGGAGCTGTTTTTT. Its translation: CASSPLTSGSNTGELFF.

The chain uses TRBV28 and TRBJ2-1; D remains ambiguous. V dropped 3 bases and J dropped 0 bases, with 9 bases sitting between them. Looked up from germline, CDR1 is MDHEN and CDR2 is SYDVKM. The CDR3 is 15 residues long. The CDR3 loop is CASSFAGSSYNEQFF. DNA for the CDR3: TGTGCCAGCAGTTTCGCCGGTAGCTCCTACAATGAGCAGTTCTTC.

There are many counts of this clonotype. The V and J genes are TRBV5-6 and TRBJ1-1, with 9 nucleotides matching TRBD1. Looked up from germline, CDR1 is SGHDT and CDR2 is YYEEEE. This CDR3 is 15 amino acids long. Trimming removed 4 bases from V and 1 base from J; junction bases left unmatched: 5. The CDR3: CASSPDRGRNTEAFF. The CDR3 bases are TGTGCCAGCAGCCCCGACAGGGGGAGGAACACTGAAGCTTTCTTT.

The genes are TRBV29-1 and TRBJ2-1; D is uncertain. Trimming pared 5 bases from V and 5 bases from J, leaving 4 bases between. The CDR3 runs to 10 residues. The germline CDR1 and CDR2 sequences are SQVTM and ANQGSEA. CDR3 loop: CSVKNNEQFF. The CDR3 nucleotides read TGCAGCGTTAAGAACAATGAGCAGTTCTTC.

This clonotype was seen a handful of times. The chain joins TRBV20-1 to TRBJ2-2; D unclear. The CDR3 loop spans 14 amino acids. The V and J ends lost 6 bases and 0 bases respectively, with 11 bases between them. CDR1 and CDR2 (germline): DFQATT, SNEGSKA (reference sequence). In nucleotides, the CDR3 is TGCAGTGCCCTAAACAGCGCGAACACCGGGGAGCTGTTTTTT. This sequence encodes CSALNSANTGELFF.